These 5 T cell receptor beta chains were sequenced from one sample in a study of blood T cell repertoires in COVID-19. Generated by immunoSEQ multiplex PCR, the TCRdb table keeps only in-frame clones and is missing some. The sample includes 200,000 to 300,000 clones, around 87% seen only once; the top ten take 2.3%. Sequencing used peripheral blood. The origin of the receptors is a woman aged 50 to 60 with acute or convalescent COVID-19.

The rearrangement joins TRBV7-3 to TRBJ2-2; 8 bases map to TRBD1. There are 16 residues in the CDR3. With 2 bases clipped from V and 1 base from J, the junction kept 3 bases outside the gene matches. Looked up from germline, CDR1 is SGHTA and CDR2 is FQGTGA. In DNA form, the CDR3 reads TGTGCCAGCAGCTTATTTGGGACAGGGAACACCGGGGAGCTGTTTTTT. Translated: CASSLFGTGNTGELFF.

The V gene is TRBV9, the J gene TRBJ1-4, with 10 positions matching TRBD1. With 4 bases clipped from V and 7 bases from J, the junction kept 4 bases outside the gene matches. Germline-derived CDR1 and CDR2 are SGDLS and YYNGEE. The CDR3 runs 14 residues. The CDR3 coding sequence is TGTGCCAGCAGCTCTGACAGGGGGCCTGAAAAACTGTTTTTT. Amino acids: CASSSDRGPEKLFF.

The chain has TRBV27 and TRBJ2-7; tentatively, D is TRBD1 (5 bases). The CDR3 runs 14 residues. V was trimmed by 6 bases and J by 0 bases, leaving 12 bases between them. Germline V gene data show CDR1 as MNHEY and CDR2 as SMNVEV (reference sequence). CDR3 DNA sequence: TGTGCCAGCAGATGGGGCGGAAACTCCTACGAGCAGTACTTC. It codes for CASRWGGNSYEQYF.

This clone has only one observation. The CDR3 DNA follows: TGTGCCAGTAGTGTAAGGGACATCAATCAGCCCCAGCATTTT. The encoded protein is CASSVRDINQPQHF. J is TRBJ1-5 and V is TRBV19; maybe TRBD1 (6 bases). There are 14 residues in the CDR3. Germline values: CDR1 LNHDA, CDR2 SQIVND (reference sequence). The germline V and J ends were trimmed by 5 bases and 3 bases, with 11 bases remaining between them.

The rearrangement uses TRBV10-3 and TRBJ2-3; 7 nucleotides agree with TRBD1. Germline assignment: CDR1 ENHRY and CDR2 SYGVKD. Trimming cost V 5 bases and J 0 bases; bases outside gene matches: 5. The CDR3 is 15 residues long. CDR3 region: CAISRQGPSTDTQYF. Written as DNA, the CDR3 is TGTGCCATCAGTAGACAGGGTCCAAGCACAGATACGCAGTATTTT.